Each of the 9 T cell receptor beta chains below was sequenced from the same sample in a study of T cell responses to AZD1222 COVID-19 vaccine. The protocol was immunoSEQ multiplex PCR, while the TCRdb copy is restricted to in-frame clones and leaves out a portion. The sample yields 100,000 or so clones, roughly 87% seen once. The sample consisted of peripheral blood, taken on day 0 of AZD1222 vaccination. The receptors here all came from an adult in good health.

The J gene is TRBJ1-5, the V gene TRBV6-1; no reliable D call. V was trimmed by 2 bases and J by 4 bases, leaving 15 bases between them. Germline loops: CDR1 MNHNS, CDR2 SASEGT. The CDR3 runs 16 residues. For the CDR3, the DNA is TGTGCCAGCAGTGAATCTGGTTATTTGTGGAATCAGCCCCAGCATTTT. It translates to CASSESGYLWNQPQHF.

The CDR3 loop reads CASSPDRQYGYTF. DNA for the CDR3: TGTGCCAGCAGCCCGGACAGGCAGTATGGCTACACCTTC. The V call is TRBV7-3, the J call TRBJ1-2; TRBD1 agrees at 7 bases. With V trimmed by 5 bases and J by 5 bases, 5 bases remained unmatched. Per germline, CDR1 SGHTA and CDR2 FQGTGA. The CDR3 consists of 13 residues.

This sequence joins TRBV5-1 and TRBJ2-5; tentatively, D is TRBD1 (6 bases). The germline gives CDR1 SGHRS, CDR2 YFSETQ. Trimming pared 4 bases from V and 1 base from J, leaving 8 bases between. The CDR3 loop spans 13 amino acids. As DNA, the CDR3 is TGCGCCAGCAGCCGGGACATCCAAGAGACCCAGTACTTC. Translating gives CASSRDIQETQYF.

Concerning this clone itself: The junction and the germline gene differ at one end; a read error may be behind it. The gene calls are TRBV6-1 and TRBJ2-7; 10 nucleotides align to TRBD2. The germline CDR1 and CDR2 sequences are MNHNS and SASEGT. CDR3 length: 15 amino acids. The CDR3 loop is CASSKAGGLSYEQYF. In DNA, the CDR3 is TGTGCCAGCAGTAAAGCGGGAGGGCTCTCCTACGAGCAGTACTTC.

The chain links TRBV28 to TRBJ2-7; D is perhaps TRBD2 (6 bases). Germline loops: CDR1 MDHEN, CDR2 SYDVKM. The CDR3 extends over 16 amino acids. V lost 6 bases to trimming and J lost 1 base, with 19 bases between them. The CDR3 protein is CASSPMGGYLSYEQYF. Written as DNA, the CDR3 is TGTGCCAGCAGCCCTATGGGGGGTTATCTTTCCTACGAGCAGTACTTC.

The V call is TRBV7-3, the J call TRBJ2-1; TRBD2 matches 8 bases. Looked up from germline, CDR1 is SGHTA and CDR2 is FQGTGA. The junction had 7 bases not matched to a gene; V was cut back by 5 bases and J by 10 bases. The CDR3 has 13 amino acids. The DNA for the CDR3 is TGTGCCAGCAGCCCCCAAATAGCGGGAGAGCAGTTCTTC. It encodes CASSPQIAGEQFF. The variable domain in full, with the rest retrieved from reference TRBV7-3 and TRBJ2-1, is GAGVSQTPSNKVTEKGKYVELRCDPISGHTALYWYRQSLGQGPEFLIYFQGTGAADDSGLPNDRFFAVRPEGSVSTLKIQRTERGDSAVYLCASSPQIAGEQFFGPGTRLTVL.

The chain carries TRBV7-9 and TRBJ2-5; the match to TRBD2 covers 10 bases. The CDR3 is made up of 17 amino acids. Losses at the gene ends were 1 base for V and 1 base for J; bases not matched to a gene: 6. Germline CDR1 and CDR2: SEHNR and FQNEAQ (reference sequence). CDR3 sequence reads: CASSLVVTSGPQETQYF. DNA for the CDR3: TGTGCCAGCAGCTTAGTCGTGACTAGCGGGCCCCAAGAGACCCAGTACTTC.

This sequence joins TRBV19 and TRBJ2-1; D gene ambiguous. CDR3 length: 13 amino acids. Germline CDR1 reads LNHDA; CDR2 reads SQIVND (reference sequence). Trimming shortened V by 1 base and J by 5 bases, and 6 bases separated the two germline ends. CDR3 sequence (DNA): TGTGCCAGTAGTATAGGACACAACAATGAGCAGTTCTTC. It is translated as CASSIGHNNEQFF.

This clone showed up just a few times. CDR3 sequence reads: CASSGHGTFSTDTQYF. The CDR3 DNA sequence: TGTGCCAGCAGCGGACACGGGACGTTTAGCACAGATACGCAGTATTTT. This sequence joins TRBV9 and TRBJ2-3; D might be TRBD1 or TRBD2, each matching 5 bases. Between the trimmed V and J ends, which lost 3 bases and 0 bases, there was a span of 14 bases. The germline V gene encodes CDR1 SGDLS and CDR2 YYNGEE. The CDR3 has 16 residues. Based on the CDR3 plus reference TRBV9 and TRBJ2-3, the full variable domain is DSGVTQTPKHLITATGQRVTLRCSPRSGDLSVYWYQQSLDQGLQFLIQYYNGEERAKGNILERFSAQQFPDLHSELNLSSLELGDSALYFCASSGHGTFSTDTQYFGPGTRLTVL.